In its sample, the clone carrying this T cell receptor (beta chain) was seen a few times. The record originates from a study of T cells in Graves' hyperthyroidism and ophthalmopathy. There were TCR beta CDR3 regions amplified from RNA transcripts. The TCR CDR3 first-round RT-PCR relied on the HTBI primer set. TCRdb ran MiXCR on the multiplex PCR reads and lists one entry per CDR3 protein. This table holds some 180,000 distinct CDR3 sequences, about a sixth found once. Graves' hyperthyroidism without ophthalmopathy progression within 18 months was termed stable. The receptor comes from a woman in her forties or fifties with Graves' hyperthyroidism. The sample was blood.

The CDR3 DNA follows: TGTGCCAGTAGCAAGGGGCCTTGGAATGAGCAGTTCTTC. Translation: CASSKGPWNEQFF. The chain joins TRBV19 to TRBJ2-1; the D gene is possibly TRBD1 (5 bases). V lost 6 bases and J 7 bases, leaving 13 bases between the germline ends. Germline CDR1 is LNHDA and CDR2 is SQIVND (reference sequence). CDR3 length equals 13 residues. The whole variable domain, remainder taken from reference TRBV19 and TRBJ2-1, is DGGITQSPKYLFRKEGQNVTLSCEQNLNHDAMYWYRQDPGQGLRLIYYSQIVNDFQKGDIAEGYSVSREKKESFPLTVTSAQKNPTAFYLCASSKGPWNEQFFGPGTRLTVL.